The clone carrying this T cell receptor beta chain was counted at least ten times. The target antigen is unknown. TCRdb itself ran the multiplex PCR reads through MiXCR, one entry per CDR3 protein. The data show approximately 90,000 distinct CDR3 sequences, with more than 25% seen just once and roughly 8.1% held by the top ten. The data were obtained in a study of breast tumors, draining lymph nodes, adjacent tissues. Overall study results and limits: Tumors had less TCR diversity than lymph nodes, more than nontumor tissue. Data fit most tumor T cells coming from lymph node, expanding in tumor.

The lymph nodes were axillary draining lymph nodes from breast cancer patients. The length of the CDR3 is 14 residues. The V segment lost 6 bases and the J segment 6 bases; nucleotides outside the gene matches: 10. Per the germline V gene, CDR1 is MNHNY and CDR2 is SVGAGI (reference sequence). The TCR sequence derives from a female donor with breast cancer. Some clones in this sample may be carry-over from other donors' samples. The specimen sequenced was axillary lymph node tissue. The chain couples TRBV6-6 to TRBJ1-1, with 7 bases fitting TRBD1. DNA for the CDR3: TGTGCCAGCAGCCGACAGGGATTGGGCCCTGAAGCTTTCTTT. As protein: CASSRQGLGPEAFF.